The sequence of this T cell receptor beta chain was determined in a study of early T cells in non-severe SARS-CoV-2 infection. The V gene lost 6 bases and the J gene lost 3 bases, with 5 bases spanning the gap. Germline assignment: CDR1 MDHEN and CDR2 SYDVKM. This CDR3 spans 11 amino acids. Details on this clonotype: What it binds is unknown.

Whole-study results and caveats: VDJdb matching favored anti-spike CD8 responses, missing private and CD4 specificities.

TCRdb independently ran MiXCR on the 5' RACE reads; one entry per CDR3 protein. The sample holds 50,000 to 60,000 distinct CDR3 sequences, around a tenth seen once. Sequenced input: whole blood. The clonotype comes from an adult who was a healthcare worker with PCR-confirmed SARS-CoV-2 infection or an uninfected control (not recorded which). This chain connects TRBV28 to TRBJ1-2; D ambiguous. CDR3 amino acids: CASSRDYGYTF. DNA for the CDR3: TGTGCCAGCAGCCGGGACTATGGCTACACCTTC.